This T cell receptor (beta chain) was found in a study of vaccination and CD4 T cells after COVID-19. Overall study findings and caveats: Median SARS-CoV-2-reactive clonotype numbers rose nonsignificantly, about 20 to 40.

TCRdb recomputed calls from the PCR reads with MiXCR, one row per CDR3 protein. The sample consists of 20,000 to 25,000 distinct CDR3 sequences, around 58% of them appearing once. With respect to this clonotype: Its antigen is undetermined.

The CDR3 has 16 amino acids. V dropped 7 bases and J dropped 0 bases, with 13 bases sitting between them. Per germline, CDR1 LGHNT and CDR2 FRNRAP. The sequences come from CD4+ T cells from blood, collected before SARS-CoV-2 vaccination. The receptor was derived from a human donor who had recovered from COVID-19. This chain links TRBV12-5 with TRBJ1-6; unclear D gene. The CDR3 here is CASASTGSSYNSPLHF. Written as DNA, the CDR3 is TGTGCTAGTGCTTCAACTGGCAGCTCCTATAATTCACCCCTCCACTTT.